A selection of T cell receptor beta chains follows, all from one sample in a study of T cell changes during pregnancy in multiple sclerosis. Repertoires were generated with immunoSEQ multiplex PCR, while TCRdb's copy carries only in-frame clones and drops some. The sample lists some 45,000 clones; around 95% were seen once. Sample: CD8+ T cells from peripheral blood mononuclear cells, taken in the first trimester of pregnancy. Receptors were obtained from a female donor with multiple sclerosis, enrolled in a pregnancy study. The CDR3 runs from the conserved cysteine through the conserved F or W. D genes are given only for firm matches. The size field is filled for only some rows; it gives once, few, many or a size class.

j_call d_call v_call clone_size cdr3_nt cdr3_aa
TRBJ1-2 . TRBV7-9 . TGTGCCAGCAGCTTAGGACAGAATGGCTACACCTTC CASSLGQNGYTF
TRBJ1-2 . TRBV5-4 once TGTGCCAGCGCCTTGGGGACGGGGAATGGCTACACCTTC CASALGTGNGYTF
TRBJ2-7 TRBD1 TRBV13 . TGTGCCAGCAGCTTATCAGGGGGCCCCTACGAGCAGTACTTC CASSLSGGPYEQYF
TRBJ2-7 . TRBV4-1 . TGCGCCAGCAGCCAGAGTCCCGGGACTTTCTACGAGCAGTACTTC CASSQSPGTFYEQYF
TRBJ2-7 TRBD1 TRBV27 . TGTGCCAGCAGCCCAGGGACAGCCTACGAGCAGTACTTC CASSPGTAYEQYF
TRBJ1-2 . TRBV27 . TGTGCCAGCAGTCCGCAACGCGGTGGCTACACCTTC CASSPQRGGYTF
TRBJ2-7 TRBD2 TRBV5-4 . TGTGCCAGCAGCCCTAGCGGGAGGGCTCCCGAGCAGTACTTC CASSPSGRAPEQYF
TRBJ2-1 TRBD2 TRBV9 . TGTGCCAGCAGCGAAAGGACTAGCGGGATTAGGAACAATGAGCAGTTCTTC CASSERTSGIRNNEQFF
TRBJ2-7 TRBD2 TRBV13 . TGTGCCAGCAGCCCCGGGGGGGGGTATTCGCCCTACGAGCAGTACTTC CASSPGGGYSPYEQYF
TRBJ2-3 TRBD2 TRBV27 once TGTGCCAGCAGACTAGCGACTAGCACAGATACGCAGTATTTT CASRLATSTDTQYF
TRBJ2-1 TRBD2 TRBV9 . TGTGCCAGCAGCGTATATAACAGCTTAGCGGGAGGTGAGCAGTTCTTC CASSVYNSLAGGEQFF
TRBJ2-3 TRBD2 TRBV7-6 . TGTGCCAGCAGCTTACCCAGCGGGGAAAGCACAGATACGCAGTATTTT CASSLPSGESTDTQYF
TRBJ2-1 . TRBV19 . TGTGCCAGTAGTTTACTCTACCGGGTTTACAATGAGCAGTTCTTC CASSLLYRVYNEQFF
TRBJ2-1 TRBD2 TRBV9 . TGTGCCAGCAGCGAGGGACTAGCGGGCCTCCTCTCCTACAATGAGCAGTTCTTC CASSEGLAGLLSYNEQFF
TRBJ2-7 . TRBV30 once TGTGCCTGGACCCCACCGTCCGGGGGCGAGCAGTACTTC CAWTPPSGGEQYF
TRBJ2-1 TRBD2 TRBV28 . TGTGCCAGCAGCAAAACACGGACTAGCGGGTATGACAATGAGCAGTTCTTC CASSKTRTSGYDNEQFF
TRBJ1-1 TRBD1 TRBV30 . TGTGCCTGGACCAATAGGGACAGGGCAAAAGCTTTCTTT CAWTNRDRAKAFF
TRBJ2-1 TRBD2 TRBV19 . TGTGCCAGTAGCATGGGACTAGCTAATGAGCAGTTCTTC CASSMGLANEQFF
TRBJ1-2 TRBD1 TRBV27 . TGTGCCAGCAGTTCTCGGACAGGGGTCCTCTATGGCTACACCTTC CASSSRTGVLYGYTF
TRBJ2-7 . TRBV11-2 . TGTGCCAGCAGCTTCAGTCAGGGGACCTCCTACGAGCAGTACTTC CASSFSQGTSYEQYF